What follows are 18 T cell receptor beta chains derived from one specimen sequenced in a study of regulatory T cells in long-lasting Graves disease. Time point defined: persistent/refractory GD, antithyroid drugs over 5 years with positive TRAb. The TCR library used RNA extracted from PBMCs. For TCR beta, libraries came from iRepertoire HTBI primers and Arm-PCR of CDR3 regions. TCRdb called the multiplex PCR reads again in MiXCR, with one record for every CDR3 protein. There are 650,000 to 850,000 distinct CDR3 sequences in the sample; approximately 29% occur only once, and about 42% lies in the top ten. The material was peripheral blood mononuclear cells (PBMCs), obtained when the disease was refractory, from a patient treated with antithyroid drugs. All receptors come from a female donor with Graves disease.

The genes are TRBV9 and TRBJ1-2; D remains unclear. CDR1 is SGDLS, CDR2 YYNGEE, per germline. This CDR3 region has 13 residues. V was clipped by 4 bases and J by 4 bases, with 11 bases between them. The CDR3 protein is CASSSGRSYGYTF. The CDR3, as DNA: TGTGCCAGCAGCTCTGGACGGAGCTATGGCTACACCTTC.

The rearrangement joins TRBV29-1 to TRBJ2-7, with 7 bases that match TRBD1. This CDR3 comprises 12 residues. Germline V CDR1 and CDR2: SQVTM, ANQGSEA. The V segment lost 7 bases and the J segment 7 bases; nucleotides outside the gene matches: 10. The CDR3 here is CSARTGPGEQYF. In DNA, the CDR3 is TGCAGCGCACGGACAGGCCCAGGGGAGCAGTACTTC.

V is TRBV5-6 and J is TRBJ1-1; D unclear. The germline CDR1 and CDR2 sequences are SGHDT and YYEEEE. This CDR3 is 16 amino acids long. Trimming removed 2 bases at V and 5 bases at J, with 19 bases between. CDR3 amino acids: CASSLFIRRRGTEAFF. For the CDR3, the DNA is TGTGCCAGCAGCTTATTCATAAGACGCCGGGGAACTGAAGCTTTCTTT.

The table lists this clonotype with many counts. The chain recombines TRBV5-1 with TRBJ1-1; D is possibly TRBD1 (5 bases). V was clipped by 6 bases and J by 1 base, with 16 bases between them. CDR3 length: 15 amino acids. The germline CDR1 and CDR2 sequences are SGHRS and YFSETQ. CDR3 nucleotide sequence: TGCGCCAGCACCCGGACGGGGGAAGGGAACACTGAAGCTTTCTTT. It specifies CASTRTGEGNTEAFF. Using reference TRBV5-1 and TRBJ1-1 for the parts outside the CDR3, the full variable domain is KAGVTQTPRYLIKTRGQQVTLSCSPISGHRSVSWYQQTPGQGLQFLFEYFSETQRNKGNFPGRFSGRQFSNSRSEMNVSTLELGDSALYLCASTRTGEGNTEAFFGQGTRLTVV.

This chain connects TRBV20-1 to TRBJ2-7; 9 bases align to TRBD2. The CDR3 totals 17 residues. From germline, CDR1 is DFQATT and CDR2 SNEGSKA (reference sequence). V dropped 0 bases and J dropped 0; count of bases not matched to a gene: 9. The CDR3 here is CSARDVQREDFSYEQYF. In DNA, the CDR3 is TGCAGTGCTAGAGATGTCCAGCGGGAGGACTTCTCCTACGAGCAGTACTTC.

This chain links TRBV11-2 with TRBJ1-3, with a weak D call TRBD1 (5 bases). V gave up 6 bases and J gave up 2 bases, with 5 bases separating them. This CDR3 is 12 amino acids long. Germline V gene sequence: CDR1 SGHAT, CDR2 FQNNGV. CDR3 DNA sequence: TGTGCCAGCAGGGGGGCTGGAAACACCATATATTTT. This codes for CASRGAGNTIYF. The full variable domain, rest sourced from reference TRBV11-2 and TRBJ1-3, is EAGVAQSPRYKIIEKRQSVAFWCNPISGHATLYWYQQILGQGPKLLIQFQNNGVVDDSQLPKDRFSAERLKGVDSTLKIQPAKLEDSAVYLCASRGAGNTIYFGEGSWLTVV.

In its sample, this clonotype was seen a few times. The chain joins TRBV27 to TRBJ1-1; D is unclear. Germline V lookup: CDR1 MNHEY, CDR2 SMNVEV (reference sequence). The V and J ends lost 2 bases and 0 bases respectively, with 10 bases between them. The CDR3 length is 15 residues. CDR3 loop: CASSLNWAMNTEAFF. The CDR3 DNA reads TGTGCCAGCAGTTTAAATTGGGCCATGAACACTGAAGCTTTCTTT.

A few counts support this clonotype. The chain couples TRBV3-1 to TRBJ2-5; D tentatively fits TRBD1 or TRBD2 (5 bases each). Looked up from germline, CDR1 is LGHDT and CDR2 is YNNKEL (reference sequence). Trimming took 0 bases from V and 5 from J, leaving 19 bases between them. The CDR3 has 17 amino acids. Here the CDR3 reads CASSQDLGANFPETQYF. CDR3 sequence (DNA): TGTGCCAGCAGCCAAGATCTCGGGGCTAACTTTCCGGAGACCCAGTACTTC.

This clonotype was picked up a small number of times. This chain connects TRBV29-1 to TRBJ1-5, with 8 bases matching TRBD1. Germline V CDR1 and CDR2: SQVTM, ANQGSEA. The V gene end was trimmed by 4 bases and the J gene end by 3 bases; junction bases not matched to a gene: 2. The CDR3 runs to 13 residues. The CDR3 sequence: CSVADRVNQPQHF. CDR3 nucleotides: TGCAGCGTTGCGGACAGGGTCAATCAGCCCCAGCATTTT.

This clonotype was counted a few times. This chain joins TRBV24-1 and TRBJ1-1; no firm D call. The CDR3 has 11 amino acids. Germline V CDR1 and CDR2: KGHDR, SFDVKD. The V gene lost 0 bases and the J gene lost 7 bases, with 2 bases spanning the gap. The CDR3 is CATSDLREAFF. The CDR3 DNA is TGTGCCACCAGTGATTTGCGTGAAGCTTTCTTT.

The chain has TRBV7-2 and TRBJ1-6; TRBD1 might be the D (5 bases). With 5 bases removed from V and 11 bases from J, the gap between germline ends came to 13 bases. Germline CDR1 and CDR2: SGHTA and FQGNSA. This CDR3 has 13 residues. The CDR3 region has the DNA TGTGCCAGCAGCCGGGGCCCAAGGGCACCCCTCCACTTT. Translated: CASSRGPRAPLHF.

This clonotype was counted a few times. The genes are TRBV11-3 and TRBJ2-2; 9 bases agree with TRBD2. V trimming: 3 bases; J trimming: 3 bases; junction bases outside the gene matches: 5. Germline loops: CDR1 SGHNT, CDR2 YENEEA. The CDR3 length is 16 residues. The CDR3 sequence: CASSFGGRADTGELFF. The CDR3 coding sequence is TGTGCCAGCAGCTTTGGCGGGAGGGCCGACACCGGGGAGCTGTTTTTT.

The CDR3 spells CAISEPYQTVYGYTF. CDR3 DNA sequence: TGTGCCATCAGTGAACCGTACCAAACCGTCTATGGCTACACCTTC. The chain recombines TRBV10-3 with TRBJ1-2; no reliable D call. CDR3 length: 15 residues. V shed 3 bases and J shed 4 bases, with 15 bases lying between them. CDR1 is ENHRY and CDR2 is SYGVKD in the germline V gene.

The chain couples TRBV29-1 to TRBJ1-2; maybe TRBD1 (5 bases). This CDR3 is built from 16 residues. The V end was cut by 2 bases, the J end by 7 bases, with 23 bases between. Germline values: CDR1 SQVTM, CDR2 ANQGSEA. Here the CDR3 DNA reads TGCAGCGTTGAAACCCCCCAGGGTCGGAATTGGCTTGGCTACACCTTC. Its protein is CSVETPQGRNWLGYTF.

This clonotype was seen more than once but under ten times. The chain uses TRBV30 and TRBJ2-5, with D possibly matching TRBD2 (6 bases). Germline V CDR1 and CDR2: GTSNPN, SVGIG (reference sequence). The CDR3 runs to 12 residues. Trimming took off 4 bases at V and 7 bases at J, with 13 bases between the two ends. CDR3 residues: CAWNEGAGTQYF. CDR3 DNA sequence: TGTGCCTGGAATGAGGGAGCGGGGACCCAGTACTTC.

J is TRBJ1-1 and V is TRBV7-2; TRBD1 might be the D (5 bases). The CDR3 runs to 16 residues. Trimming took 4 bases from V and 1 from J, leaving 16 bases between them. CDR1 and CDR2 from the germline V gene are SGHTA and FQGNSA. CDR3 sequence reads: CASSSPPGLRNTEAFF. Written as DNA, the CDR3 is TGTGCCAGCAGCTCACCACCGGGACTGAGGAACACTGAAGCTTTCTTT.

V and J are TRBV28 and TRBJ2-6; D gene ambiguous. Trimming left V 3 bases short and J 3 bases short, with 3 bases between. This CDR3 is built from 13 residues. Germline V gene lookup returns CDR1 MDHEN and CDR2 SYDVKM. The DNA of the CDR3 is TGTGCCAGCAGTTTCATTGGGGCCAACGTCCTGACTTTC. Protein sequence: CASSFIGANVLTF.

The chain has TRBV5-1 and TRBJ2-3; 8 nucleotides agree with TRBD1. From germline, CDR1 is SGHRS and CDR2 YFSETQ. Losses at the gene ends were 1 base for V and 4 bases for J; bases not matched to a gene: 5. This CDR3 is built from 15 residues. In DNA form, the CDR3 reads TGCGCCAGCAGCTTGCCAGGGGGCTTTGCAGATACGCAGTATTTT. As protein: CASSLPGGFADTQYF.